A selection of T cell receptor beta chains follows, all from one sample in a study of T cells in Graves' hyperthyroidism and ophthalmopathy. TCRdb reprocessed the multiplex PCR reads via MiXCR and lists one record per CDR3 protein. The sample yields 330,000 or so distinct CDR3 sequences, about 19% seen once. The sequenced sample consisted of blood. The receptors originated from a man aged 45-60 years with Graves' ophthalmopathy. The CDR3 runs from the conserved cysteine through the conserved F or W. A D gene is named only where the DNA matches it firmly. Clone size is given for some rows only: seen once, a few or many times, or a class if the clone is expanded.

DNA	CDR3	size	V	J	D
TGCAGTGCAGGGACTAGCGGGAGCTCCTACAATGAGCAGTTCTTC	CSAGTSGSSYNEQFF	many	TRBV20-1	TRBJ2-1	TRBD2
TGTGCCAGCAGTGAATACGCGGCGATGAACACTGAAGCTTTCTTT	CASSEYAAMNTEAFF	NA	TRBV25-1	TRBJ1-1	NA
TGTGCCAGCAGCTCCGACAGGGGGCCCTACGAGCAGTACTTC	CASSSDRGPYEQYF	many	TRBV7-3	TRBJ2-7	TRBD1
TGCAGTGCTAGAGATCGATCTAGCGGGAGTGCAGATACGCAGTATTTT	CSARDRSSGSADTQYF	many	TRBV20-1	TRBJ2-3	TRBD2
TGCGCCAGCAGCTTGGACAAAAACAATGAGCAGTTCTTC	CASSLDKNNEQFF	many	TRBV5-1	TRBJ2-1	NA
TGTGCCAGCAGCCCTTTGCGCGCCGGTGAGCAGTTCTTC	CASSPLRAGEQFF	many	TRBV7-2	TRBJ2-1	NA
TGTGCCAGCAGTTACGGACTACTCTACGAGCAGTACTTC	CASSYGLLYEQYF	few	TRBV6-6	TRBJ2-7	NA
TGCAGTGTCGCGCCACTAGCGGGAGTGGCAGATACGCAGTATTTT	CSVAPLAGVADTQYF	few	TRBV20-1	TRBJ2-3	TRBD2
TGTGCCAGCAGTTACTCGATTCCGGGACGTCCCCACACCGGGGAGCTGTTTTTT	CASSYSIPGRPHTGELFF	NA	TRBV6-2/TRBV6-3	TRBJ2-2	NA
TGCGCCAGCAGCGGGTCGGGAGGGGAGCAGTACTTC	CASSGSGGEQYF	NA	TRBV5-1	TRBJ2-7	TRBD2
TGCAGTGCTAGCACGGGGTCGAGCTCCTACGAGCAGTACTTC	CSASTGSSSYEQYF	many	TRBV20-1	TRBJ2-7	NA
TGTGCCAGCAGCCAAGCATACTCGGGGTACGAGCAGTACTTC	CASSQAYSGYEQYF	NA	TRBV3-1	TRBJ2-7	NA
TGTGCCAGCAGTACTACAGGGGACCAAGAGACCCAGTACTTC	CASSTTGDQETQYF	NA	TRBV27	TRBJ2-5	TRBD1
TGTGCCAGCAGTTTTCACAGCGGCGTGGGCTACACCTTC	CASSFHSGVGYTF	many	TRBV28	TRBJ1-2	NA
TGTGCCTGGAGTGGGACAGGGTGGAGCAATCAGCCCCAGCATTTT	CAWSGTGWSNQPQHF	few	TRBV30	TRBJ1-5	TRBD1
TGTGCCTGGAGTCGACAGGGGGTGGGATACGAGCAGTACTTC	CAWSRQGVGYEQYF	many	TRBV30	TRBJ2-7	TRBD1
TGTGCTAGCAGAAATCCCCGGGAGACCCAGTACTTC	CASRNPRETQYF	NA	TRBV7-7	TRBJ2-5	NA
TGTGCCAGCAGTCCCAACAGGGGAGGCAATGAGCAGTTCTTC	CASSPNRGGNEQFF	many	TRBV2	TRBJ2-1	NA
TGTGCCAGCAGCTTAGAGCCAGGGCGGAATGAGCAGTTCTTC	CASSLEPGRNEQFF	many	TRBV11-2	TRBJ2-1	NA
TGTGCCAGCAGTTTACCCAGTATGAACACTGAAGCTTTCTTT	CASSLPSMNTEAFF	many	TRBV28	TRBJ1-1	NA
TGTGCCAGCGGAAATACAGGGGTTCTTGAAGCTTTCTTT	CASGNTGVLEAFF	many	TRBV27	TRBJ1-1	TRBD1
TGTGCCAGCAGCTTAGCGTTGGCCCCTAGCGGGAGTAGGAAGGGAACCGGGGAGCTGTTTTTT	CASSLALAPSGSRKGTGELFF	NA	TRBV7-2	TRBJ2-2	TRBD2
TGTGCCAGCAGCCTTGGACAGTTGGGTGAAGCTTTCTTT	CASSLGQLGEAFF	many	TRBV6-1	TRBJ1-1	NA
TGTGCCAGCAGTGAGGACAGGGCTAGGGAGACCCAGTACTTC	CASSEDRARETQYF	NA	TRBV6-1	TRBJ2-5	TRBD1
TGTGCCAGCAGCTTTGAAGGCTCCACCTTAGAGACCCAGTACTTC	CASSFEGSTLETQYF	many	TRBV27	TRBJ2-5	NA
TGTGCCAGCAGCCTCCCCGGGACGGGGGTGGGAAATTCACCCCTCCACTTT	CASSLPGTGVGNSPLHF	NA	TRBV7-9	TRBJ1-6	NA
TGTGCCAGCAGTCCGCAGGGAGGGGGGGGTTCACCCCTCCACTTT	CASSPQGGGGSPLHF	few	TRBV12-3/TRBV12-4	TRBJ1-6	NA
TGTGCCAGCAGGGTACAGGGCCTCGGGGGAAAACTGTTTTTT	CASRVQGLGGKLFF	few	TRBV6-1	TRBJ1-4	NA
TGTGCCTGGAGGGGAGGAAGATTCAGCTCCTACGAGCAGTACTTC	CAWRGGRFSSYEQYF	few	TRBV30	TRBJ2-7	NA
TGTGCCAGCAAGGGTCTAGCTGGGGCCAACGTCCTGACTTTC	CASKGLAGANVLTF	few	TRBV14	TRBJ2-6	NA
TGTGCCAGCTCACCTTCAGGGGGAAGCTCCTACAATGAGCAGTTCTTC	CASSPSGGSSYNEQFF	few	TRBV18	TRBJ2-1	TRBD1
TGCGCCAGCAGCTCTACAGGGAGTGTTAGTGAAAAACTGTTTTTT	CASSSTGSVSEKLFF	NA	TRBV5-1	TRBJ1-4	NA
TGTGCCAGTAGTATGGCGGGGGGCGCGGGTCAGCCCCAGCATTTT	CASSMAGGAGQPQHF	NA	TRBV19	TRBJ1-5	NA
TGTGCCAGCAGTTTGAGGAACACTGAAGCTTTCTTT	CASSLRNTEAFF	NA	TRBV6-1	TRBJ1-1	NA
TGTGCCAGCAGCTTATACAGGGTAGGGGGCGATGAGCAGTTCTTC	CASSLYRVGGDEQFF	many	TRBV7-8	TRBJ2-1	TRBD1
TGTGCCAGCAGTAGGCGGGAGGGCCTTTCATCTGGGGAGCTGTTTTTT	CASSRREGLSSGELFF	NA	TRBV27	TRBJ2-2	TRBD2
TGTGCCAGCAGCCCTCGACCGCCTCCCACCGGGGAGCTGTTTTTT	CASSPRPPPTGELFF	few	TRBV5-5	TRBJ2-2	NA
TGTGCCAGCAGCTTAGGGTCCGGGGAGCCCATTCAGTACTTC	CASSLGSGEPIQYF	NA	TRBV7-9	TRBJ2-4	NA
TGCAGTGCTAGAGATAGGAGACTAGCGGTCTACAATGAGCAGTTCTTC	CSARDRRLAVYNEQFF	many	TRBV20-1	TRBJ2-1	TRBD2
TGTGCCAGCAGTCCTTTAGGACGTACCTCCTACAATGAGCAGTTCTTC	CASSPLGRTSYNEQFF	NA	TRBV28	TRBJ2-1	NA
TGTGCCACACGGTCCTTAGCGGGAGATGGCGAGCAGTACTTC	CATRSLAGDGEQYF	many	TRBV10-3	TRBJ2-7	TRBD2
TGTGCCAGCAGCTTGGCGGGGATCACCGGGGAGCTGTTTTTT	CASSLAGITGELFF	many	TRBV11-2	TRBJ2-2	NA
TGCGCCAGCAGCCAAATTGGGGAGGGAAGGAGACAAGAGACCCAGTACTTC	CASSQIGEGRRQETQYF	few	TRBV4-1	TRBJ2-5	TRBD2
TGTGCCAGCAGCCCCACCCTAGCAACCCTTCCCCGGGAGCAGTACTTC	CASSPTLATLPREQYF	NA	TRBV7-8	TRBJ2-7	NA
TGTGCCAGCAGCCAAGGGCAGGGGGCGAACTATGGCTACACCTTC	CASSQGQGANYGYTF	many	TRBV3-1	TRBJ1-2	TRBD1
TGCAGTGCTCAGGGACAGGCTTCCTACAATGAGCAGTTCTTC	CSAQGQASYNEQFF	many	TRBV20-1	TRBJ2-1	TRBD1
TGCAGTGCTCGATATTTGGGAGATACGCAGTATTTT	CSARYLGDTQYF	few	TRBV20-1	TRBJ2-3	NA
TGTGCCAGCAGCTTAGTGTTTAGTATGGCGGAGACCCAGTACTTC	CASSLVFSMAETQYF	once	TRBV11-2	TRBJ2-5	NA
TGTGCCAGCAGCCCCTTGGGGTCCGGGGAGCTGTTTTTT	CASSPLGSGELFF	few	TRBV9	TRBJ2-2	NA
TGTGCCACCAGTCAAAACGACTGGGACGAGCAGTTCTTC	CATSQNDWDEQFF	NA	TRBV24-1	TRBJ2-1	NA
TGTGCCAGCAGTTACCCGGACAGGGGGGACGCCTACTACAATGAGCAGTTCTTC	CASSYPDRGDAYYNEQFF	NA	TRBV6-5	TRBJ2-1	TRBD1
TGTGCCACCAGGGCCGGGACAGGGGGCGCGGACACTGAAGCTTTCTTT	CATRAGTGGADTEAFF	few	TRBV24-1	TRBJ1-1	TRBD1
TGTGCCAGCAGTTTATCTTGGCAGGACCCCCCAGAGACCCAGTACTTC	CASSLSWQDPPETQYF	many	TRBV12-3/TRBV12-4	TRBJ2-5	NA
TGTGCCTGGAGCCGGGACACGAAAAACATTCAGTACTTC	CAWSRDTKNIQYF	many	TRBV30	TRBJ2-4	NA
TGTGCCAGCAGCTCTGACACGAACACCGGGGAGCTGTTTTTT	CASSSDTNTGELFF	many	TRBV5-4	TRBJ2-2	NA
TGTGCCTGGAGTCAGGGGGGGGAGACCCAGTACTTC	CAWSQGGETQYF	many	TRBV30	TRBJ2-5	NA
TGCGCCAGCAGCTTCGACAGGGCGAACACCGGGGAGCTGTTTTTT	CASSFDRANTGELFF	many	TRBV5-1	TRBJ2-2	TRBD1